The 14 T cell receptor beta chains in this list originate from one sample, sequenced in a study of T cell repertoires in cytomegalovirus infection (dated by TCRdb to the late 2010s). This sample was sequenced with an Illumina HiSeq 1500. The public reads were quality trimmed at Q25 with fastp and then assembled into clones with MiXCR by TCRdb, keeping productive beta chains. Every distinct CDR3 protein forms one entry, paired with its most common genes and DNA. This sample is represented by more than 500,000 distinct CDR3 sequences; 15% to 20% of them were singletons. The ten biggest clones cover 20% to 30% of the sample. The sequenced material came from CD8+ T cells from PBMCs. The receptors come from a human donor in good health (CMV status not recorded). Some clones in this sample may be carry-over from other donors' samples.

This clonotype was observed a few times. The genes are TRBV4-1 and TRBJ2-1, with a tentative D call TRBD2 (5 bases). The length of the CDR3 is 16 residues. The germline V gene has CDR1 MGHRA and CDR2 YSYEKL. Trimming stripped 5 bases from V and 0 bases from J, with 14 bases between. The CDR3 nucleotides read TGCGCCAGCAGCTCCCCCCACGGGGACTCCTACAATGAGCAGTTCTTC. It specifies CASSSPHGDSYNEQFF.

This clonotype was detected ten times or more. The chain has TRBV12-5 and TRBJ2-1, with TRBD1 identical over 8 bases. The V and J ends lost 4 bases and 6 bases, in that order; junction bases with no gene match: 11. The length of the CDR3 is 16 residues. Germline V lookup: CDR1 LGHNT, CDR2 FRNRAP. The CDR3 here is CASGSPGQGVGNEQFF. For the CDR3, the DNA is TGTGCTAGTGGTTCCCCTGGACAGGGAGTAGGCAATGAGCAGTTCTTC.

This chain links TRBV12-5 with TRBJ1-3, with D possibly matching TRBD1 (6 bases). Germline CDR1 is LGHNT and CDR2 is FRNRAP. The ends were cut back, 1 base at V and 0 bases at J, with 10 bases in the middle. The CDR3 has 16 residues. The CDR3 nucleotides are TGTGCTAGTGGTTTGGATCCACAGGGCTCTGGAAACACCATATATTTT. The encoded protein is CASGLDPQGSGNTIYF. Complete variable domain (other parts from reference TRBV12-5 and TRBJ1-3): DARVTQTPRHKVTEMGQEVTMRCQPILGHNTVFWYRQTMMQGLELLAYFRNRAPLDDSGMPKDRFSAEMPDATLATLKIQPSEPRDSAVYFCASGLDPQGSGNTIYFGEGSWLTVV.

This clonotype showed up just a few times. V usage is TRBV6-5 and J usage is TRBJ1-4; tentatively, D is TRBD1 (6 bases). Germline V gene data show CDR1 as MNHEY and CDR2 as SVGAGI. The length of the CDR3 is 15 residues. Trimming took 0 bases from V and 6 from J, leaving 11 bases between them. This chain's CDR3 is CASSYSGGGDEKLFF. The CDR3 DNA follows: TGTGCCAGCAGTTACTCGGGGGGCGGGGATGAAAAACTGTTTTTT.

This clonotype has ten or more counts. The chain is built from TRBV4-1 and TRBJ1-1, with D unclear. V was cut by 4 bases and J by 0 bases, with 12 bases left in between. This CDR3 is built from 15 residues. Per the germline V gene, CDR1 is MGHRA and CDR2 is YSYEKL. The CDR3 nucleotides are TGCGCCAGCAGCCCTTTTGAACCCCTGAACACTGAAGCTTTCTTT. It yields the protein CASSPFEPLNTEAFF.

There are many counts of this clonotype. This rearrangement joins TRBV7-8 to TRBJ2-5, with a weak D call TRBD1 (6 bases). Germline V CDR1 and CDR2: SGHVS, FQNEAQ. The germline V and J ends were trimmed by 1 base and 1 base, with 19 bases remaining between them. The CDR3 totals 18 residues. This CDR3 reads CASSLVFAGAVVQETQYF. CDR3 nucleotides: TGTGCCAGCAGCTTAGTATTCGCAGGGGCGGTTGTCCAAGAGACCCAGTACTTC.

This clonotype was counted at least ten times. The V and J genes are TRBV6-1 and TRBJ1-1; unclear D gene. V was trimmed by 5 bases and J by 1 base, leaving 11 bases between them. Germline V CDR1 and CDR2: MNHNS, SASEGT. The CDR3 is 14 amino acids. The CDR3 spells CASSPTSGNTEAFF. The CDR3, as DNA: TGTGCCAGCAGTCCGACAAGTGGGAACACTGAAGCTTTCTTT.

This clonotype was counted many times. This chain connects TRBV7-9 to TRBJ2-3, with 11 nucleotides matching TRBD2. The J segment lost 2 bases and the V segment lost 5 bases, leaving 6 bases of the junction unmatched. CDR3 size: 16 residues. CDR1 and CDR2 (germline): SEHNR, FQNEAQ (reference sequence). This CDR3 reads CASSINSGRVTDTQYF. The CDR3 DNA sequence: TGTGCCAGCAGCATAAATAGCGGGAGGGTCACAGATACGCAGTATTTT.

This clonotype was found many times. The chain is built from TRBV24-1 and TRBJ2-1, with D tentatively TRBD1 (5 bases). The germline V gene encodes CDR1 KGHDR and CDR2 SFDVKD. Trimming removed 0 bases at V and 5 bases at J, with 10 bases between. This CDR3 comprises 15 residues. CDR3 DNA: TGTGCCACCAGTGATTTGCGGCAGGGCGACAATGAGCAGTTCTTC. Protein sequence: CATSDLRQGDNEQFF.

The V call is TRBV5-5, the J call TRBJ1-1; TRBD1 might be the D (5 bases). CDR1 is SGHKS, CDR2 YYEKEE, per germline (reference sequence). V lost 1 base and J 5 bases, leaving 15 bases between the germline ends. This CDR3 has 15 residues. The CDR3 sequence is CASSLMGYGGTEAFF. The CDR3 coding sequence is TGTGCCAGCAGCTTGATGGGTTACGGGGGAACTGAAGCTTTCTTT.

This clonotype was counted ten times or more. The gene calls are TRBV7-2 and TRBJ2-7; the D is unclear. This CDR3 is 12 amino acids long. V dropped 4 bases and J dropped 6 bases, with 10 bases sitting between them. Germline V gene lookup returns CDR1 SGHTA and CDR2 FQGNSA. DNA of the CDR3: TGTGCCAGCAGCTCCCTTTCGGCCGAGCAGTACTTC. Translated, it gives CASSSLSAEQYF.

This clonotype was seen only a few times. The gene calls are TRBV2 and TRBJ2-7, with TRBD1 matching 7 bases. The CDR3 is made up of 13 amino acids. From germline, CDR1 is SNHLY and CDR2 FYNNEI. The V and J ends lost 8 bases and 5 bases, in that order; junction bases with no gene match: 9. The CDR3 here is CASADRVRDEQYF. Written as DNA, the CDR3 is TGTGCCAGCGCCGACAGGGTAAGGGACGAGCAGTACTTC.

This clonotype came up once. Given a much more abundant clone one base away, this may be a read error. It is likely a read error, because the conserved phenylalanine at the end of the CDR3 is missing. The J gene is TRBJ1-5, the V gene TRBV11-2, with 9 bases aligning to TRBD1. V shed 1 base and J 7 bases; nucleotides not matched to a gene: 11. Germline loops: CDR1 SGHAT, CDR2 FQNNGV. This CDR3 is built from 17 residues. CDR3 loop: CASSLGPTQGARQPQHY. In DNA form, the CDR3 reads TGTGCCAGCAGCTTAGGTCCAACACAGGGGGCCAGGCAGCCCCAGCATTAT.

Many counts were recorded for this clonotype. The chain couples TRBV11-2 to TRBJ2-3; D may be TRBD1 or TRBD2 (5 bases each). V was cut by 2 bases and J by 0 bases, with 9 bases left in between. CDR3 length: 15 amino acids. In germline, CDR1 is SGHAT, CDR2 FQNNGV. The CDR3 spells CASSLQGRSTDTQYF. The CDR3 DNA sequence: TGTGCCAGCAGCTTACAGGGACGGAGCACAGATACGCAGTATTTT.